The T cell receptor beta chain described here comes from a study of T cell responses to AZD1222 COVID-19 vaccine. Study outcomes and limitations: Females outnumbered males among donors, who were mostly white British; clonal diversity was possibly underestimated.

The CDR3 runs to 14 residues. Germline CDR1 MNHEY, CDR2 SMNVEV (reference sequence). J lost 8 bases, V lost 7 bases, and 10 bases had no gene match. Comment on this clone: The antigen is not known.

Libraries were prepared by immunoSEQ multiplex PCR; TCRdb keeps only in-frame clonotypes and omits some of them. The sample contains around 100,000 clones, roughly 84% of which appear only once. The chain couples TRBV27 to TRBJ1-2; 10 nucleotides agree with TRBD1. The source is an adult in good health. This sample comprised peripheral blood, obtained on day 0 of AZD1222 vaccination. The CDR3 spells CASMGQGLRRGYTF. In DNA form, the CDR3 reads TGTGCCAGCATGGGACAGGGGCTAAGAAGAGGCTACACCTTC.